The table lists the clone carrying this TCR beta chain with many counts. The antigen is not known. This sample is drawn from a study of T cells in Graves' hyperthyroidism and ophthalmopathy. Study-level findings and limits: Blood also showed most of the thyroid clonotypes that were expanded above 0.001.

RNA transcripts served as the template for amplifying TCR beta CDR3 regions. Initially, a first-round RT-PCR of the TCR CDR3 employed the HTBI primer set. TCRdb itself ran the multiplex PCR reads through MiXCR, one entry per CDR3 protein. The sample yields 200,000 to 250,000 distinct CDR3 sequences, over 20% seen once. Looked up from germline, CDR1 is MNHNS and CDR2 is SASEGT. Between the trimmed V and J ends, which lost 7 bases and 5 bases, there was a span of 10 bases. The CDR3 sequence is 12 residues long. The PBMCs studied were ones that came from roughly 9.1 ml fresh peripheral blood. The TCR comes from a woman between 35 and 50 years old with Graves' ophthalmopathy. The chain has TRBV6-1 and TRBJ2-3, with no clear D. Specimen: blood. The CDR3 DNA reads as TGTGCCAGCAATACATTGGGAGATACGCAGTATTTT. Its translation is CASNTLGDTQYF.